This T cell receptor beta chain was sequenced in a study of blood T cell repertoires in COVID-19. Per the original methods: Using reference gene primer amplification, nucleated cell counts were estimated. Using immunoSEQ multiplex PCR, the repertoire was profiled, and TCRdb retains in-frame clones only, with some absent. Clone size and V and J calls were adopted from that table, with D and trimming inferred from the DNA. The table shows 65,000 to 90,000 clones, with around 90% occurring only once. J lost 2 bases, V lost 5 bases, and 7 bases had no gene match. CDR3 length: 15 residues. The germline gives CDR1 SGHVS, CDR2 FQNEAQ.

The TCR was taken from a human donor in a cohort sampled during active COVID-19. V gene TRBV7-8 combines with J gene TRBJ2-3, with TRBD2 matching 7 bases. The specimen was peripheral blood. The CDR3 region has the DNA TGTGCCAGCAGCGACCTCGGGGGGATCACAGATACGCAGTATTTT. Protein: CASSDLGGITDTQYF.